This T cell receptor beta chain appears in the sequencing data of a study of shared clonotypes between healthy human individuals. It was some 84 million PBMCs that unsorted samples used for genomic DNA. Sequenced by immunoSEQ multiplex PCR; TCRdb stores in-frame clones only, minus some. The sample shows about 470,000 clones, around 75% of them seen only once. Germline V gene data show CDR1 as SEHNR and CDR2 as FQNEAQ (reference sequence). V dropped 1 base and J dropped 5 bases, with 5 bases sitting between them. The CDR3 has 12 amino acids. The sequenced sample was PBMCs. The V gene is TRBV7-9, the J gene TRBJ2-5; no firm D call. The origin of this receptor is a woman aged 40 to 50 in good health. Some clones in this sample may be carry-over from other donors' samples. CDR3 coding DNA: TGTGCCAGCAGCTTAGAGGCGGAGACCCAGTACTTC. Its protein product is CASSLEAETQYF. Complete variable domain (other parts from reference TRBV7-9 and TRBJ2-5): DTGVSQNPRHKITKRGQNVTFRCDPISEHNRLYWYRQTLGQGPEFLTYFQNEAQLEKSRLLSDRFSAERPKGSFSTLEIQRTEQGDSAMYLCASSLEAETQYFGPGTRLLVL.